The next 24 T cell receptor beta chains were all read from a single sample in a study of OX40 agonist ivuxolimab in advanced cancers. Data came from immunoSEQ multiplex PCR; TCRdb stores just in-frame clones and leaves some out. The sample lists about 100,000 clones, approximately 89% occurring once. This sample comprised CD4+ or CD8+ T cells sorted from blood, obtained in a trial of the OX40 agonist ivuxolimab. These receptors were collected from an adult with an advanced solid tumor such as melanoma, head and neck, liver or kidney cancer.

Here the CDR3 reads CASSPQGNEQFF. CDR3 nucleotides: TGTGCCAGCAGCCCACAGGGCAATGAGCAGTTCTTC. The gene calls are TRBV14 and TRBJ2-1, with D tentatively TRBD1 (6 bases). The V end lost 4 bases, the J end lost 6 bases, and 7 bases lay between the germline ends. Germline V lookup: CDR1 SGHDN, CDR2 FVKESK. This CDR3 region has 12 residues.

V usage is TRBV28 and J usage is TRBJ1-2; 7 nucleotides line up with TRBD1. The CDR3 totals 15 residues. Germline loops: CDR1 MDHEN, CDR2 SYDVKM. V lost 5 bases, J lost 7 bases, and 13 bases stayed unmatched. CDR3 loop: CASSPQGGRQSGYTF. CDR3 DNA: TGTGCCAGCAGTCCCCAGGGGGGGAGACAGAGTGGCTACACCTTC.

This chain joins TRBV9 and TRBJ2-1; 11 nucleotides match TRBD2. J was trimmed by 4 bases and V by 4 bases; bases with no gene match: 7. Germline loops: CDR1 SGDLS, CDR2 YYNGEE. The CDR3 is 16 residues long. The CDR3 spells CASSPRGLAAYNEQFF. The CDR3 DNA reads TGTGCCAGCAGCCCCCGGGGACTAGCGGCATACAATGAGCAGTTCTTC.

V gene TRBV5-1 combines with J gene TRBJ2-7; 8 bases are shared with TRBD2. CDR3 length: 14 amino acids. Germline loops: CDR1 SGHRS, CDR2 YFSETQ. J was trimmed by 0 bases and V by 2 bases; bases with no gene match: 1. The CDR3 nucleotides are TGCGCCAGCAGCTTAAGCGGGAGCTCCTACGAGCAGTACTTC. Encoded protein: CASSLSGSSYEQYF.

The rearrangement joins TRBV27 to TRBJ1-4, with D perhaps TRBD1 (5 bases). The CDR3 extends over 15 amino acids. From germline, CDR1 is MNHEY and CDR2 SMNVEV (reference sequence). V lost 1 base and J 1 base, leaving 7 bases between the germline ends. The chain's CDR3 is CASSLFQGTNEKLFF. In DNA, the CDR3 is TGTGCCAGCAGTTTATTCCAGGGAACTAATGAAAAACTGTTTTTT.

This clone is a singleton in its sample. The rearrangement joins TRBV5-3 to TRBJ1-1, with 11 bases aligning to TRBD1. TRBV5-3 is placed among ORFs of uncertain function. Germline trimming cut 0 bases from V and 0 bases from J; bases unmatched to any gene: 10. The CDR3 sequence is 19 residues long. The CDR3 reads CARSLGEKDRGRLNTEAFF. As DNA, the CDR3 is TGTGCCAGAAGCTTGGGGGAAAAGGACAGGGGGCGCTTGAACACTGAAGCTTTCTTT.

V gene TRBV5-4 combines with J gene TRBJ1-5; D is unresolved. The CDR3 length is 12 residues. Germline V lookup: CDR1 SGHNT, CDR2 YYREEE (reference sequence). The V gene lost 1 base and the J gene lost 3 bases, with 2 bases spanning the gap. CDR3 DNA: TGTGCCAGCAGCTTGTTCAATCAGCCCCAGCATTTT. Protein: CASSLFNQPQHF.

V and J are TRBV7-3 and TRBJ2-3; possibly TRBD2 for D (5 bases). Deletions cut 5 bases from V and 2 bases from J, with 17 bases between. Germline V gene data show CDR1 as SGHTA and CDR2 as FQGTGA. The length of the CDR3 is 16 residues. The CDR3: CASSRLSTIFTDTQYF. The CDR3 nucleotides are TGTGCCAGCAGCCGGCTATCGACTATTTTCACAGATACGCAGTATTTT.

The chain has TRBV11-3 and TRBJ2-2; 7 nucleotides align to TRBD2. V lost 5 bases, J lost 1 base, and 7 bases stayed unmatched. CDR3 length: 16 amino acids. Germline V CDR1 and CDR2: SGHNT, YENEEA. CDR3 sequence reads: CASSQIGTMNTGELFF. CDR3 DNA sequence: TGTGCCAGCAGCCAGATAGGGACTATGAACACCGGGGAGCTGTTTTTT.

The J gene is TRBJ2-7, the V gene TRBV7-9; no definite D call. Germline V gene lookup returns CDR1 SEHNR and CDR2 FQNEAQ (reference sequence). CDR3 length: 12 residues. V was pared by 5 bases and J by 0 bases, with 5 bases between. The CDR3, as DNA: TGTGCCAGCAGCCAGAGCTCCTACGAGCAGTACTTC. Amino acids: CASSQSSYEQYF. The whole variable domain, filled in from reference TRBV7-9 and TRBJ2-7, reads DTGVSQNPRHKITKRGQNVTFRCDPISEHNRLYWYRQTLGQGPEFLTYFQNEAQLEKSRLLSDRFSAERPKGSFSTLEIQRTEQGDSAMYLCASSQSSYEQYFGPGTRLTVT.

V usage is TRBV28 and J usage is TRBJ2-1, with D tentatively TRBD2 (6 bases). V lost 8 bases to trimming and J lost 0 bases, with 14 bases between them. The germline V gene has CDR1 MDHEN and CDR2 SYDVKM. The CDR3 is made up of 15 amino acids. The CDR3 spells CASRSGDTSYNEQFF. The CDR3 DNA is TGTGCCAGCCGGTCGGGAGACACCTCCTACAATGAGCAGTTCTTC.

J is TRBJ2-1 and V is TRBV6-5; maybe TRBD1 (6 bases). Germline CDR1 reads MNHEY; CDR2 reads SVGAGI. Trimming pared 4 bases from V and 7 bases from J, leaving 14 bases between. The CDR3 covers 14 residues. The CDR3 DNA is TGTGCCAGCAGTTCCGGACAGTGGACAAATGAGCAGTTCTTC. Its protein product is CASSSGQWTNEQFF.

This rearrangement joins TRBV5-8 to TRBJ2-5; the match to TRBD2 covers 12 bases. V shed 2 bases and J 5 bases; nucleotides not matched to a gene: 13. Germline V gene data show CDR1 as SGHTS and CDR2 as YDEGEE. This CDR3 is 18 amino acids long. The CDR3 loop is CASSFGASGRARGETQYF. Here the CDR3 DNA reads TGTGCCAGCAGCTTCGGAGCTAGCGGGAGGGCGCGGGGGGAGACCCAGTACTTC.

CDR3 nucleotides: TGCGCCAGCAGCTTGGACGGGCACTATAATTCACCCCTCCACTTT. Translation: CASSLDGHYNSPLHF. The chain joins TRBV5-1 to TRBJ1-6; unclear D gene. Germline V gives CDR1 SGHRS, CDR2 YFSETQ. The CDR3 spans 15 residues. Trimming removed 0 bases from V and 3 bases from J, with 7 bases in between.

V usage is TRBV5-4 and J usage is TRBJ2-1; TRBD2 aligns across 7 bases. This CDR3 has 15 residues. Germline-derived CDR1 and CDR2 are SGHNT and YYREEE (reference sequence). V gave up 0 bases and J gave up 1 base; unmatched junction bases: 1. Written as DNA, the CDR3 is TGTGCCAGCAGCTTGGAGCGGGGATCCTACAATGAGCAGTTCTTC. Its protein product is CASSLERGSYNEQFF.

This clone was observed a few times. V and J are TRBV4-2 and TRBJ2-7, with D possibly TRBD2 on 5 matching bases. The ends were cut back, 0 bases at V and 3 bases at J, with 9 bases in the middle. CDR3 length: 14 amino acids. The germline gives CDR1 LGHNA, CDR2 YNFKEQ. CDR3 loop: CASSQEGLFYEQYF. The CDR3 bases are TGTGCCAGCAGCCAAGAAGGACTGTTCTACGAGCAGTACTTC.

The chain employs TRBV11-2 and TRBJ2-3; TRBD2 matches at 8 bases. V shed 4 bases and J 3 bases; nucleotides not matched to a gene: 9. Germline V gene lookup returns CDR1 SGHAT and CDR2 FQNNGV. The CDR3 contains 16 residues. This chain's CDR3 is CASSSLAGPGTDTQYF. The CDR3 bases are TGTGCCAGCAGCTCCTTAGCGGGGCCTGGAACAGATACGCAGTATTTT.

V and J are TRBV5-1 and TRBJ2-1, with 11 bases fitting TRBD2. This CDR3 is built from 16 residues. CDR1 is SGHRS, CDR2 YFSETQ, per germline. V dropped 3 bases and J dropped 2; count of bases not matched to a gene: 4. The CDR3 nucleotides are TGCGCCAGCAGCTCCGGACTAGCGGGTACCTACAATGAGCAGTTCTTC. Translated, it gives CASSSGLAGTYNEQFF.

This clone was detected only once. V is TRBV19 and J is TRBJ1-1, with D hard to call. The CDR3 is 13 amino acids. CDR1 and CDR2 (germline): LNHDA, SQIVND (reference sequence). V lost 4 bases to trimming and J lost 0 bases, with 6 bases between them. This CDR3 is CASSNRVNTEAFF. For the CDR3, the DNA is TGTGCCAGTAGTAATAGAGTGAACACTGAAGCTTTCTTT.

V and J are TRBV27 and TRBJ2-7; weak D call: TRBD2 (6 bases). Germline CDR1 and CDR2: MNHEY and SMNVEV (reference sequence). V was pared by 6 bases and J by 4 bases, with 13 bases between. The CDR3 has 13 residues. CDR3 coding DNA: TGTGCCAGCAGGGGGGACTGGAAATACGAGCAGTACTTC. Encoded protein: CASRGDWKYEQYF.

This chain uses TRBV10-2 with TRBJ1-3; D is perhaps TRBD1 (5 bases). This CDR3 region has 15 residues. V shed 3 bases and J shed 2 bases, with 11 bases lying between them. In germline, CDR1 is WSHSY, CDR2 SAAADI. The CDR3 DNA sequence: TGCGCCAGCAGTGAAACCGGGGCAGCTGGAAACACCATATATTTT. This translates into CASSETGAAGNTIYF.

This chain uses TRBV15 with TRBJ1-3; D not certain. V was trimmed by 0 bases and J by 0 bases, leaving 9 bases between them. Germline V gene data show CDR1 as LNHNV and CDR2 as YYDKDF (reference sequence). The CDR3 has 16 amino acids. The chain's CDR3 is CATSRDAVNSGNTIYF. The CDR3 DNA sequence: TGTGCCACCAGCAGAGATGCCGTCAACTCTGGAAACACCATATATTTT.

The chain is built from TRBV30 and TRBJ1-2; D is unclear. Deletions cut 3 bases from V and 7 bases from J, with 9 bases between. The CDR3 runs to 11 residues. CDR1 GTSNPN and CDR2 SVGIG come from the germline V gene (reference sequence). CDR3 in DNA: TGTGCCTGGAGAATCGGGGTTGGCTACACCTTC. As protein: CAWRIGVGYTF.

The chain joins TRBV28 to TRBJ1-5, with TRBD1 as a possible D gene (5 bases). The V gene's germline CDR1 is MDHEN and CDR2 SYDVKM. V shed 4 bases and J shed 4 bases, with 14 bases lying between them. There are 15 residues in the CDR3. The CDR3 reads CASSSMTPGNQPQHF. As DNA, the CDR3 is TGTGCCAGCAGTTCAATGACCCCAGGGAATCAGCCCCAGCATTTT.